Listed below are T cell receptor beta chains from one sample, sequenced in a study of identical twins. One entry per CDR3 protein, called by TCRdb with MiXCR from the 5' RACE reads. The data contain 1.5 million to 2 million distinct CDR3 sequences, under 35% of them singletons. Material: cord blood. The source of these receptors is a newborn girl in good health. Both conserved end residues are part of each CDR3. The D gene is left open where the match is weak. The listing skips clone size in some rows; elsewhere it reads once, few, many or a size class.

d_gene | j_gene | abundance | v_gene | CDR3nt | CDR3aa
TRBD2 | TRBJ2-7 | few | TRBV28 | TGTGCCAGCAGTCCACCAGCGGGAGCCACTACCGAGCAGTACTTC | CASSPPAGATTEQYF
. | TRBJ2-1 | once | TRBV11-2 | TGTGCCAGCAGCTGGACTGGGGGGCCAACCTATGAGCAGTTCTTC | CASSWTGGPTYEQFF
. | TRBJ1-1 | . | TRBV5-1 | TGCGCCAGCAGCCCAAACAGGGTTGGTGAAGCTGAAGCTTTCTTT | CASSPNRVGEAEAFF
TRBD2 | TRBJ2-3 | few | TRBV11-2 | TGTGCCAGCAGCTTCGGGGCGGGAGAGAGCACAGATACGCAGTATTTT | CASSFGAGESTDTQYF
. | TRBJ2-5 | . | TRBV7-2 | TGTGCCAGCACCGATAGGTACCAAGAGACCCAGTACTTC | CASTDRYQETQYF
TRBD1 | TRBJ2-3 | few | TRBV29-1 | TGCAGCGCATGCGAGGGGGGACAGGGGGCAGATACGCAGTATTTT | CSACEGGQGADTQYF
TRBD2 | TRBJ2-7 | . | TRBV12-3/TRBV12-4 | TGTGCCAGCATGTCAGCGGGGGGACGCTACGAGCAGTACTTC | CASMSAGGRYEQYF
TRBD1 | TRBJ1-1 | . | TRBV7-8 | TGTGCCAGCAGCTTTACAGGGGGACCGATGATCACTGAAGCTTTCTTT | CASSFTGGPMITEAFF
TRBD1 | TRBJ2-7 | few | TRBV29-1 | TGCATCTCCCCCGACAGGGGGCCAATAGCAACCTACGAGCAGTACTTC | CISPDRGPIATYEQYF
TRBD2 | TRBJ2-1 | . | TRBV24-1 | TGTGCCACCGGGGGACTAGCGGGGTCCAAGGGTTACAATGAGCAGTTCTTC | CATGGLAGSKGYNEQFF
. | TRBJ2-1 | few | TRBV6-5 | TGTGCCAGCAGTTACGTCGGACGGGGGTCCTACAATGAGCAGTTCTTC | CASSYVGRGSYNEQFF
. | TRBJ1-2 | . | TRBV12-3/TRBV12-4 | TGTGCCAGCAGTCGCACAACAGGGAGGACTGGCTACACCTTC | CASSRTTGRTGYTF
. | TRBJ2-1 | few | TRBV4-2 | TGTGCCAGCAGCCAACCACCGGAAAATGAGCAGTTCTTC | CASSQPPENEQFF
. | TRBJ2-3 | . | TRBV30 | TGTGCCTGGGGGGGCCCCGAGGCAGATACGCAGTATTTT | CAWGGPEADTQYF
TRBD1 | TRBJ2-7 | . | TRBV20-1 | TGCAGTGTCCCGAGGACAGGGCCTTTATACGAGCAGTACTTC | CSVPRTGPLYEQYF
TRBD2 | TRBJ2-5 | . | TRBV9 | TGTGCCAGCAGCGTAGGTCTAGCGGGGCCGGAAGGGACCCAGTACTTC | CASSVGLAGPEGTQYF
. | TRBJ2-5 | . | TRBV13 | TGTGCCAGCACCCCAGGTTTTAGAAACGTGGAGACCCAGTACTTC | CASTPGFRNVETQYF
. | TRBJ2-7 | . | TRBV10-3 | TGTGCCATCAGTGATCGGGGGCCCCCTTACGAGCAGTACTTC | CAISDRGPPYEQYF
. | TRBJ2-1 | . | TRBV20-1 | TGCAGTACTCCCCGTGGGCGCCAACGACCCTTTCTGGATGAGCAGTTCTTC | CSTPRGRQRPFLDEQFF
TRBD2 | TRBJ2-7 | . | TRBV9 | TGTGCCAGCAGCGTAGGGGGGGGAGAGACCTACGAGCAGTACTTC | CASSVGGGETYEQYF
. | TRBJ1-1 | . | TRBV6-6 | TGTGCCAGCAGTTCCTCGGGGGACCCAATGAACACTGAAGCTTTCTTT | CASSSSGDPMNTEAFF
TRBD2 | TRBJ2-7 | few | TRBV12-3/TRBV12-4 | TGTGCCAGCAGTTCTGGGCTAGCGGGCCACAATGAGCAGTACTTC | CASSSGLAGHNEQYF
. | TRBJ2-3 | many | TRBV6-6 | TGTGCCAGCAGTATAATGGCTGCAGATACGCAGTATTTT | CASSIMAADTQYF
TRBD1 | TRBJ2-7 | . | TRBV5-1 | TGCGCCAGCAGCGGGCGGACAGGGGGCTACGAGCAGTACTTC | CASSGRTGGYEQYF
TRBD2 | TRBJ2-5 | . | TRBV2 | TGTGCCAGCACCTGGACTAGCGGGGGCCGGCAGTACTTC | CASTWTSGGRQYF
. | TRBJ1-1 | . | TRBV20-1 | TGCAGTGTCGAGGACGCCGGACTTAACACTGAAGCTTTCTTT | CSVEDAGLNTEAFF
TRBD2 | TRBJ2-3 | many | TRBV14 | TGTGCCAGCAGCCCGAGGACTAGCAGCACAGATACGCAGTATTTT | CASSPRTSSTDTQYF
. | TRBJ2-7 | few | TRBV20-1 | TGCAGTGCTAGACCCCGAGGGGCGGGGCATTACAATGAGCAGTACTTC | CSARPRGAGHYNEQYF
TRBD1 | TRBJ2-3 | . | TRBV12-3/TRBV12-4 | TGTGCCAGCAGTTTTCCAGGGGGCATTGCCGCAGATACGGAGTATTTT | CASSFPGGIAADTEYF
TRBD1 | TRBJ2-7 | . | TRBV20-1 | TGCAGTGCTACCGACAGGGTAGACGACGAGCAGTACTTC | CSATDRVDDEQYF
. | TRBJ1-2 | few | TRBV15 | TGTGCCACCAGCAGAGGTCCGGGTAGCTATGGCTACACCTTC | CATSRGPGSYGYTF
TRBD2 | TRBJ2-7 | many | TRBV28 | TGTGCCAGCAGTGTCGGGACTAGCGGGATCTACGAGCAGTACTTC | CASSVGTSGIYEQYF
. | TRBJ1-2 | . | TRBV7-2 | TGTGCCAGCAGCTTATATAAAGGGATGAGCTATGGCTACACCTTC | CASSLYKGMSYGYTF
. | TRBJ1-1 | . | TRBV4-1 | TGCGCCGGCAGGCGGGGGGGTGGGACTGAAGCTTTCTTT | CAGRRGGGTEAFF
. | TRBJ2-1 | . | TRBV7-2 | TGTGCCAGCAGCTTAACCGTCACTGTGGGTCATGAGCAGTTCTTC | CASSLTVTVGHEQFF
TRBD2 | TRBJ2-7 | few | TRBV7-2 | TGTGCCAGCAGCTTAGTTGCGACTAGCGGGGGGGCCTACGAGCAGTACTTC | CASSLVATSGGAYEQYF
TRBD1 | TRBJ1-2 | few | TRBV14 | TGTGCCAGCAGCCGCCACTCACTAACAGGGGTGGATGGCTACACCTTC | CASSRHSLTGVDGYTF
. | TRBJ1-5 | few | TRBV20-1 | TGCAGTGCTCAATTTGGAGGGGGGAGTCAGCCCCAGCATTTT | CSAQFGGGSQPQHF
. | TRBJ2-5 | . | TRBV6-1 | TGTGCCAGCAGTGAAGTGCCCGAAGAGACCCAGTACTTC | CASSEVPEETQYF
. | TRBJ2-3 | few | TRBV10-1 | TGCGCCAGCAGCGGGCTAGGCCGTCACACAGATACGCAGTATTTT | CASSGLGRHTDTQYF
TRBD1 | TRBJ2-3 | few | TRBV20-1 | TGCAGTGCGTCAGGGACAGGGACCACAGATACGCAGTATTTT | CSASGTGTTDTQYF
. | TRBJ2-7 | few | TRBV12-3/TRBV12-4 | TGTGCCAGCAGTCCGGCCAACGGGCTGAACGAGCAGTACTTC | CASSPANGLNEQYF
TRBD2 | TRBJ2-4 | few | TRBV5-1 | TGCGCCAGCAGCTTGCGTGGACTAGCGGAGGAGGCCAAAAACATTCAGTACTTC | CASSLRGLAEEAKNIQYF
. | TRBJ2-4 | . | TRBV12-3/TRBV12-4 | TGTGCCAGCAGTTCTGTTAGCAGGAGTCCAACCTCGGTTGCCCAGTACTTC | CASSSVSRSPTSVAQYF
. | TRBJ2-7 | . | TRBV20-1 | TGCAGTGCGGTTCTAGGGTCGGACTACGAGCAGTACTTC | CSAVLGSDYEQYF
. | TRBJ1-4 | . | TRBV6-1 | TGTGCCAGCGGGGGCAGGAGAGATAATGAAAAACTGTTTTTT | CASGGRRDNEKLFF
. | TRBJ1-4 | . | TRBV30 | TGTGCCTGGTGGTGGAATTTCGGAGAAAAACTGTTTTTT | CAWWWNFGEKLFF
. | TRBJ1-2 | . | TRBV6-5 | TGTGCCAGCAGTTACTCGGACAGCCTCTATGGCTACACCTTC | CASSYSDSLYGYTF
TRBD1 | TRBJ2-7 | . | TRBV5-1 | TGCGCCACGCGGGACAGGGGCAACGAGCAGTACTTC | CATRDRGNEQYF
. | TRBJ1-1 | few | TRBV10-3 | TGTGCCATCACCCCGAGGGCGCGGGACACTGAAGCTTTCTTT | CAITPRARDTEAFF
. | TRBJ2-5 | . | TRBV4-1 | TGCGCCAGCAGCCAAGATGGAGTAGTTCTATACAATGAGCAGTACTTC | CASSQDGVVLYNEQYF
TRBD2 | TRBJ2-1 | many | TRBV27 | TGCGCCAGCAGCCTACCGACTAGCGGGATATACAATGAGCAGTTCTTC | CASSLPTSGIYNEQFF
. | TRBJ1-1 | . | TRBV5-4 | TGTGCCAGCAGTCGAGACAGGAGCACTGAAGCTTTCTTT | CASSRDRSTEAFF
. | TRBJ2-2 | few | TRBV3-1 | TGTGCCAGCAGCCCCCCCATCACCGGGGAGCTGTTTTTT | CASSPPITGELFF
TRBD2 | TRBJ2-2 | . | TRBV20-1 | TGCAGTGCTCGCGGGAGGGCGAACACCGGGGAGCTGTTTTTT | CSARGRANTGELFF
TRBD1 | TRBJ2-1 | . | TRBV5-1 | TGCGCCAGCAGCCTAACGGGACAGGACCACAATGAGCAGTTCTTC | CASSLTGQDHNEQFF
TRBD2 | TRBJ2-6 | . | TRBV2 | TGTGCCAGTACCGGGACTAGCGGCTCTGGGGCCAACGTCCTGACTTTC | CASTGTSGSGANVLTF
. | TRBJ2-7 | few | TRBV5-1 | TGCGCCAGCAGCACGGGACACAGCTCCTACGAGCAGTACTTC | CASSTGHSSYEQYF
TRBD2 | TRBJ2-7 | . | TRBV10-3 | TGTACCATCAGTGGGGCTAGCGGGAACTACGAGCAGTACTTC | CTISGASGNYEQYF
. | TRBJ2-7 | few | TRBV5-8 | TGTGCCAGCAGCTCTGGGACCGCTATCTCCTACGAGCAGTACTTC | CASSSGTAISYEQYF